These 13 T cell receptor beta chains came from one sample sequenced in a study of cytomegalovirus exposure and HLA in healthy donors. A multiplex PCR was run with 60 Vbeta primers and 13 Jbeta primers. Assay used: immunoSEQ multiplex PCR; TCRdb lists only in-frame clones, some missing. Found here are 60,000 to 70,000 clones, approximately 80% of them singletons; the top ten hold less than 3%. Sequencing was performed on PBMCs. The source of these receptors is a woman between 25 and 40 years old in good health and CMV-seronegative.

CDR3: CASSFRFSTGKGNSPLHF. Written as DNA, the CDR3 is TGCGCCAGCAGCTTTAGGTTTTCGACAGGGAAGGGTAATTCACCCCTCCACTTT. V usage is TRBV5-1 and J usage is TRBJ1-6; 7 bases fit TRBD1. The V segment lost 2 bases and the J segment 6 bases; nucleotides outside the gene matches: 14. CDR1 is SGHRS, CDR2 YFSETQ, per germline. CDR3 length equals 18 residues.

The gene calls are TRBV28 and TRBJ2-3; TRBD2 matches 10 bases. Germline V gene data show CDR1 as MDHEN and CDR2 as SYDVKM. J was trimmed by 3 bases and V by 6 bases; bases with no gene match: 18. CDR3 length: 19 residues. DNA for the CDR3: TGTGCCAGCAGCCTTGGTTGGGTTAGCGGGGGGCGGGGGACAGATACGCAGTATTTT. Translated: CASSLGWVSGGRGTDTQYF.

The V and J genes are TRBV15 and TRBJ1-4; 7 bases match TRBD1. The germline V gene encodes CDR1 LNHNV and CDR2 YYDKDF (reference sequence). Trimming removed 3 bases from V and 10 bases from J; junction bases left unmatched: 14. The CDR3 length is 16 residues. The CDR3 region is CATSSYRGPGESKLFF. The CDR3 DNA reads TGTGCCACCAGCAGTTACAGGGGACCCGGAGAGTCAAAACTGTTTTTT.

The rearrangement joins TRBV20-1 to TRBJ2-7; D possibly corresponds to TRBD2 (5 bases). There are 11 residues in the CDR3. Trimming left V 1 base short and J 6 bases short, with 7 bases between. Germline CDR1 DFQATT, CDR2 SNEGSKA (reference sequence). The CDR3 sequence: CSARVGVEQYF. The CDR3 DNA sequence: TGCAGTGCTAGAGTCGGGGTCGAGCAGTACTTC.

V is TRBV19 and J is TRBJ1-5; TRBD1 might be the D (5 bases). V was shortened by 4 bases and J by 0 bases, with 10 bases between the two germline ends. Per germline, CDR1 LNHDA and CDR2 SQIVND (reference sequence). This CDR3 is built from 15 residues. The CDR3 loop is CASSKVRDSNQPQHF. Here the CDR3 DNA reads TGTGCCAGTAGTAAGGTCAGGGATAGCAATCAGCCCCAGCATTTT.

This clone was picked up a small number of times. The chain is built from TRBV19 and TRBJ1-2; 9 positions agree with TRBD1. The ends lost 10 bases at V and 4 bases at J; junction bases unmatched: 13. The length of the CDR3 is 15 residues. Germline V gene sequence: CDR1 LNHDA, CDR2 SQIVND (reference sequence). The DNA for the CDR3 is TGTGCCACAGATCCGGGACAGGGTCTCCTCTATGGCTACACCTTC. Translating gives CATDPGQGLLYGYTF. The entire variable domain, with the rest obtained from reference TRBV19 and TRBJ1-2, is as follows: DGGITQSPKYLFRKEGQNVTLSCEQNLNHDAMYWYRQDPGQGLRLIYYSQIVNDFQKGDIAEGYSVSREKKESFPLTVTSAQKNPTAFYLCATDPGQGLLYGYTFGSGTRLTVV.

This chain links TRBV11-2 with TRBJ2-7; TRBD2 matches 14 bases. The CDR3 consists of 18 residues. The germline gives CDR1 SGHAT, CDR2 FQNNGV. V shed 4 bases and J 1 base; nucleotides not matched to a gene: 9. The CDR3 sequence is CASSSPGTSGGGSYEQYF. Here the CDR3 DNA reads TGTGCCAGCAGCTCCCCCGGGACTAGCGGGGGAGGGTCCTACGAGCAGTACTTC.

V is TRBV6-5 and J is TRBJ1-5, with 8 bases identical to TRBD1. Losses at the gene ends were 2 bases for V and 6 bases for J; bases not matched to a gene: 3. This CDR3 is built from 14 residues. Germline lookup yields CDR1 MNHEY and CDR2 SVGAGI. The CDR3 reads CASSYRQGFQPQHF. CDR3 DNA sequence: TGTGCCAGCAGTTACCGACAGGGGTTTCAGCCCCAGCATTTT.

The chain is built from TRBV19 and TRBJ1-3, with D possibly TRBD1 on 5 matching bases. Deletions cut 5 bases from V and 1 base from J, with 15 bases between. Germline CDR1 reads LNHDA; CDR2 reads SQIVND (reference sequence). CDR3 length: 16 amino acids. CDR3 region: CASSHAPRGSGNTIYF. In nucleotides, the CDR3 is TGTGCCAGTAGTCACGCTCCCCGGGGGTCTGGAAACACCATATATTTT.

The chain joins TRBV6-1 to TRBJ1-1, with 8 bases lining up with TRBD1. V lost 3 bases and J lost 10; bases outside the gene matches: 7. CDR1 is MNHNS and CDR2 is SASEGT in the germline V gene. The length of the CDR3 is 13 residues. CDR3 protein: CASSEGQGARAFF. The CDR3 coding sequence is TGTGCCAGCAGTGAGGGTCAGGGGGCACGAGCTTTCTTT.

The genes are TRBV7-2 and TRBJ2-5; tentatively, D is TRBD1 (5 bases). Per germline, CDR1 SGHTA and CDR2 FQGNSA. Deletions cut 2 bases from V and 5 bases from J, with 6 bases between. The CDR3 length is 12 residues. DNA for the CDR3: TGTGCCAGCAGCTTAAACAGGGAGACCCAGTACTTC. It yields the protein CASSLNRETQYF. Looking up the rest from reference TRBV7-2 and TRBJ2-5 gives the full variable domain: GAGVSQSPSNKVTEKGKDVELRCDPISGHTALYWYRQSLGQGLEFLIYFQGNSAPDKSGLPSDRFSAERTGGSVSTLTIQRTQQEDSAVYLCASSLNRETQYFGPGTRLLVL.

The chain couples TRBV7-8 to TRBJ2-7; 9 bases match TRBD1. CDR3 size: 15 residues. Trimming removed 3 bases from V and 4 bases from J; junction bases left unmatched: 7. CDR1 is SGHVS, CDR2 FQNEAQ, per germline. The CDR3 DNA reads as TGTGCCAGCAGCTTCTCCGGGACAGGGATATACGAGCAGTACTTC. It is translated as CASSFSGTGIYEQYF.

CDR3 in amino acids: CASSLEQDNEKLFF. CDR3 in DNA: TGTGCCAGCAGCTTAGAACAGGATAATGAAAAACTGTTTTTT. The V and J genes are TRBV7-9 and TRBJ1-4; D is possibly TRBD1 (5 bases). Trimming stripped 1 base from V and 4 bases from J, with 7 bases between. The CDR3 totals 14 residues. From germline, CDR1 is SEHNR and CDR2 FQNEAQ (reference sequence).